The next 4 T cell receptor beta chains were all read from a single sample in a study of blood T cell repertoires in COVID-19. TCRdb's copy holds only in-frame clones and misses some; the assay was immunoSEQ multiplex PCR. The sample lists more than 140,000 clones; around 83% were seen once. Sequencing input: peripheral blood. The receptors stem from a woman in her forties or fifties in a cohort sampled during active or convalescent COVID-19.

A single count supports this clone. The V call is TRBV2, the J call TRBJ1-1, with D tentatively TRBD1 (6 bases). The V gene lost 6 bases and the J gene lost 10 bases, with 18 bases spanning the gap. The length of the CDR3 is 13 residues. CDR1 SNHLY and CDR2 FYNNEI come from the germline V gene. CDR3 sequence: CASSSGQLGVAFF. In DNA, the CDR3 is TGTGCCAGCAGCTCCGGACAGCTTGGAGTAGCTTTCTTT.

This clone was seen a single time. The chain uses TRBV3-1 (or the pseudogene TRBV3-2) and TRBJ2-1; weak D call: TRBD1 (6 bases). This CDR3 has 15 amino acids. The germline V and J ends were trimmed by 6 bases and 0 bases, with 12 bases remaining between them. Germline CDR1 and CDR2: LGHDT and YNNKEL (reference sequence). CDR3 sequence (DNA): TGTGCCAGCAGGCCTACAGGGAGCTCCTACAATGAGCAGTTCTTC. Amino acids: CASRPTGSSYNEQFF.

This chain uses TRBV28 with TRBJ2-3, with 9 bases identical to TRBD2. The germline CDR1 and CDR2 sequences are MDHEN and SYDVKM. The trim removed 3 bases at V and 2 bases at J, leaving 6 bases unmatched. This CDR3 is 16 amino acids long. CDR3 coding DNA: TGTGCCAGCAGTTTGAGTAGCGGGGGATCCACAGATACGCAGTATTTT. It yields the protein CASSLSSGGSTDTQYF.

This sequence joins TRBV19 and TRBJ1-1, with 8 bases that match TRBD1. The CDR3 totals 13 residues. The germline V gene encodes CDR1 LNHDA and CDR2 SQIVND (reference sequence). V lost 5 bases and J lost 6; bases outside the gene matches: 5. CDR3 in DNA: TGTGCCAGTAGTCTTGACAGGGGACCTGAAGCTTTCTTT. This encodes CASSLDRGPEAFF. The variable domain in full, completed from reference TRBV19 and TRBJ1-1, reads DGGITQSPKYLFRKEGQNVTLSCEQNLNHDAMYWYRQDPGQGLRLIYYSQIVNDFQKGDIAEGYSVSREKKESFPLTVTSAQKNPTAFYLCASSLDRGPEAFFGQGTRLTVV.